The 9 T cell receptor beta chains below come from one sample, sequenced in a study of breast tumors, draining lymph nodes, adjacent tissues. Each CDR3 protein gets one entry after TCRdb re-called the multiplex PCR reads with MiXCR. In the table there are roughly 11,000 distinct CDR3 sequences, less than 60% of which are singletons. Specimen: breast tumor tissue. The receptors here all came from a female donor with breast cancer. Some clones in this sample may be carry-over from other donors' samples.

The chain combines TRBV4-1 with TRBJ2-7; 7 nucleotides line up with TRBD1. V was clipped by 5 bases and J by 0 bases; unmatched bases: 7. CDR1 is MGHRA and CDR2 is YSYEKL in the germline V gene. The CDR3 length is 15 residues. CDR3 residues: CASSFIRDSSYEQYF. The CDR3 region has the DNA TGCGCCAGCAGCTTCATCCGGGACAGCTCCTACGAGCAGTACTTC.

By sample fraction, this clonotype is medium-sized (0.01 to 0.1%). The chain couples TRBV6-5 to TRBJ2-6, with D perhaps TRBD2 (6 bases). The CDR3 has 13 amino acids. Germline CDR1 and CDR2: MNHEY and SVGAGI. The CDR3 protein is CASRRAGANVLTF. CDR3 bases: TGTGCAAGCCGGAGGGCTGGGGCCAACGTCCTGACTTTC.

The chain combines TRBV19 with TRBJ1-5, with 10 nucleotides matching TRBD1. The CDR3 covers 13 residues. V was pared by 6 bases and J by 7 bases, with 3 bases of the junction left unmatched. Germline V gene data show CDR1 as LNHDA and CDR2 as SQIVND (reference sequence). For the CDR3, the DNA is TGTGCCAGTAGCCGGACAGGGGGACAGCCCCAGCATTTT. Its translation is CASSRTGGQPQHF. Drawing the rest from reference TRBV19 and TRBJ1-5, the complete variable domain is DGGITQSPKYLFRKEGQNVTLSCEQNLNHDAMYWYRQDPGQGLRLIYYSQIVNDFQKGDIAEGYSVSREKKESFPLTVTSAQKNPTAFYLCASSRTGGQPQHFGDGTRLSIL.

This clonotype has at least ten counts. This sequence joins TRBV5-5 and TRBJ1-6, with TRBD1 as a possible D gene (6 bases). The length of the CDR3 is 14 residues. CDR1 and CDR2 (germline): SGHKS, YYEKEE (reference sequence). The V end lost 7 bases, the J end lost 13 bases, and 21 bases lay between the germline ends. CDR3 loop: CASGFRDTASPLHF. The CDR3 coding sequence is TGTGCCAGCGGGTTCCGGGACACGGCATCGCCCCTCCACTTT.

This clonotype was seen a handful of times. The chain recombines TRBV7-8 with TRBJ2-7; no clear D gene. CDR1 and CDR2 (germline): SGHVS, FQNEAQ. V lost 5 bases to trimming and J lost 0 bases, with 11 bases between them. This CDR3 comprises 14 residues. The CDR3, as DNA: TGTGCCAGCAGCCCCGACTTTTCCTCCTACGAGCAGTACTTC. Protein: CASSPDFSSYEQYF.

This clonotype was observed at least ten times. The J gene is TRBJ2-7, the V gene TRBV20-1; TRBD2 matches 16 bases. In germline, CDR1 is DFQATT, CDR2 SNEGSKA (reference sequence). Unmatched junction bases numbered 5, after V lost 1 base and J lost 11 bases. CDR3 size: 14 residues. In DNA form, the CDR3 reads TGCAGTGCTAGAGCCGGGACTAGCGGGAGGGACGAGTACTTC. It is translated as CSARAGTSGRDEYF.

As DNA, the CDR3 is TGCAGCGTCGTACCCCCCGGGTGGGGGGCTGAGCAGTTCTTC. Its protein product is CSVVPPGWGAEQFF. The chain uses TRBV29-1 and TRBJ2-1; D tentatively reads TRBD1 or TRBD2 (6 bases each). This CDR3 contains 14 residues. The V and J ends lost 6 bases and 9 bases respectively, with 21 bases between them. The germline gives CDR1 SQVTM, CDR2 ANQGSEA.

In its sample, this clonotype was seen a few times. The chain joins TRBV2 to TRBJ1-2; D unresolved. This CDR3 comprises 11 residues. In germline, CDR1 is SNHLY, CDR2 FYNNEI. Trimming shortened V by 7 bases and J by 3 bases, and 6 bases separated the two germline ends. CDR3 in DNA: TGTGCCAGCAACGGACACTATGGCTACACCTTC. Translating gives CASNGHYGYTF.

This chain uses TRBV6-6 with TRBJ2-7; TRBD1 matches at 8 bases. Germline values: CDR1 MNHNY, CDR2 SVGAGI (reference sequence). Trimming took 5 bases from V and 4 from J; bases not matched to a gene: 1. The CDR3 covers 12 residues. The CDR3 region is CASSRQGYEQYF. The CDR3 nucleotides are TGTGCCAGCAGTCGACAGGGGTACGAGCAGTACTTC.